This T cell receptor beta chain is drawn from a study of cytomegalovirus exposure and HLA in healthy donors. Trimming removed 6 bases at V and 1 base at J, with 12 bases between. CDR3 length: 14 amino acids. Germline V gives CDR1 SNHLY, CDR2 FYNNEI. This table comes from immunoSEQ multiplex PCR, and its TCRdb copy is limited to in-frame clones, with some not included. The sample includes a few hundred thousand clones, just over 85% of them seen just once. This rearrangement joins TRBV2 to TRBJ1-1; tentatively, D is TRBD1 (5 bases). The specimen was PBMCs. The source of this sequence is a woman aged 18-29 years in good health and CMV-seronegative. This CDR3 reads CASRRDQGNTEAFF. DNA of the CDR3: TGTGCCAGCAGGAGAGACCAGGGGAACACTGAAGCTTTCTTT.